The 31 T cell receptor beta chains below come from one sample, sequenced in a study of shared clonotypes between healthy human individuals. Using immunoSEQ multiplex PCR, the repertoire was profiled, and TCRdb retains in-frame clones only, with some absent. The sample consists of fewer than 600,000 clones, 79% of them appearing once. Sequenced: PBMCs. These receptors were taken from a woman aged 40 to 50 in good health. Some clones in this sample may be carry-over from other donors' samples.

V usage is TRBV28 and J usage is TRBJ2-1; no clear D gene. Trimming removed 7 bases from V and 0 bases from J, with 13 bases in between. CDR3 size: 15 residues. CDR1 and CDR2 (germline): MDHEN, SYDVKM. Here the CDR3 DNA reads TGTGCCAGCACCCGCCTCCAGAGCTCCTACAATGAGCAGTTCTTC. Translation: CASTRLQSSYNEQFF.

This clone appeared a single time. V and J are TRBV7-6 and TRBJ2-3; the match to TRBD2 covers 8 bases. This CDR3 region has 18 residues. Germline-derived CDR1 and CDR2 are SGHVS and FNYEAQ. V was pared by 5 bases and J by 0 bases, with 13 bases of the junction left unmatched. This CDR3 reads CASSPKSYSGASTDTQYF. As DNA, the CDR3 is TGTGCCAGCAGCCCAAAATCGTATAGCGGGGCTAGCACAGATACGCAGTATTTT.

To note about this clone: The identical CDR3 is also encoded by other nucleotide sequences in the sample. The chain couples TRBV5-4 to TRBJ1-3, with D perhaps TRBD1 (6 bases). Germline loops: CDR1 SGHNT, CDR2 YYREEE (reference sequence). V lost 4 bases and J 1 base, leaving 9 bases between the germline ends. The CDR3 length is 14 residues. The CDR3: CASSLTGSGNTIYF. The CDR3 nucleotides are TGTGCCAGCAGCCTGACAGGATCTGGAAACACCATATATTTT.

V is TRBV11-2 and J is TRBJ2-7; TRBD2 matches 7 bases. Trimming removed 5 bases from V and 3 bases from J; junction bases left unmatched: 13. Germline loops: CDR1 SGHAT, CDR2 FQNNGV. The CDR3 covers 16 residues. CDR3 bases: TGTGCCAGCAGCCCAGCGGGGAAAGGGCCCGGCTACGAGCAGTACTTC. This translates into CASSPAGKGPGYEQYF.

Points on this clone: The sample contains more than one DNA sequence encoding this CDR3. The chain links TRBV2 to TRBJ1-1; D is uncertain. V was trimmed by 1 base and J by 0 bases, leaving 3 bases between them. CDR3 size: 13 residues. Germline CDR1 is SNHLY and CDR2 is FYNNEI. CDR3 nucleotides: TGTGCCAGCAGTGAAGGATTGAACACTGAAGCTTTCTTT. It is translated as CASSEGLNTEAFF.

In the case of this clone: It is likely a read error: a sequence one base away is far more abundant. The chain is built from TRBV6-4 and TRBJ2-4; 8 bases align to TRBD2. CDR3 length: 13 amino acids. Germline assignment: CDR1 MRHNA and CDR2 SNTAGT. CDR3 loop: CAGSETSENIQYF. The CDR3 DNA reads TGTGCCGGCAGTGAGACTAGCGAAAACATTCAGTACTTC.

In regard to this clone: This same CDR3 is encoded by further DNA sequences in the sample. The gene calls are TRBV7-3 and TRBJ2-7; D possibly corresponds to TRBD2 (5 bases). The CDR3 is made up of 14 amino acids. The germline V and J ends were trimmed by 1 base and 0 bases, with 7 bases remaining between them. Germline loops: CDR1 SGHTA, CDR2 FQGTGA. In DNA form, the CDR3 reads TGTGCCAGCAGCTTAAGTGGGAGCTCCTACGAGCAGTACTTC. Protein product: CASSLSGSSYEQYF.

V and J are TRBV28 and TRBJ1-1; D unclear. The CDR3 sequence is 15 residues long. The V and J ends lost 2 bases and 0 bases respectively, with 10 bases between them. In germline, CDR1 is MDHEN, CDR2 SYDVKM. CDR3 loop: CASSLSGRMNTEAFF. CDR3 in DNA: TGTGCCAGCAGTTTAAGTGGACGGATGAACACTGAAGCTTTCTTT.

The rearrangement links TRBV4-1 to TRBJ1-4; D possibly corresponds to TRBD1 (5 bases). CDR1 is MGHRA, CDR2 YSYEKL, per germline. The CDR3 sequence is 13 residues long. Trimming removed 5 bases from V and 7 bases from J, with 11 bases in between. The CDR3 nucleotides are TGCGCCAGCAGCGTTATGGGGGGTGAAAAACTGTTTTTT. It yields the protein CASSVMGGEKLFF.

This clone was observed at least ten times. This sequence joins TRBV9 and TRBJ1-1, with D possibly TRBD1 on 6 matching bases. V was shortened by 4 bases and J by 3 bases, with 10 bases between the two germline ends. The CDR3 has 13 residues. Germline V gene data show CDR1 as SGDLS and CDR2 as YYNGEE. In DNA form, the CDR3 reads TGTGCCAGCAGCCTATGGACAGACACTGAAGCTTTCTTT. Translation: CASSLWTDTEAFF.

This clone was detected only once. The rearrangement links TRBV28 to TRBJ2-7, with TRBD2 matching over 16 bases. CDR1 and CDR2 (germline): MDHEN, SYDVKM. This CDR3 comprises 16 residues. The J segment lost 6 bases and the V segment lost 5 bases, leaving 7 bases of the junction unmatched. The CDR3 loop reads CASSPYGTSGRAEQYF. The CDR3 DNA sequence: TGTGCCAGCAGTCCATATGGGACTAGCGGGAGGGCCGAGCAGTACTTC.

This rearrangement joins TRBV10-3 to TRBJ1-2, with D possibly matching TRBD1 (6 bases). Trimming left V 4 bases short and J 7 bases short, with 13 bases between. Germline lookup yields CDR1 ENHRY and CDR2 SYGVKD. The CDR3 loop spans 13 amino acids. In DNA, the CDR3 is TGTGCCATCAGTGGGATACAGGGCCGTGGCTACACCTTC. It codes for CAISGIQGRGYTF.

The chain uses TRBV29-1 and TRBJ2-5, with TRBD1 matching 12 bases. Trimming at V came to 0 bases and at J to 4 bases, leaving 9 bases not matched to a gene. The CDR3 totals 17 residues. Germline lookup yields CDR1 SQVTM and CDR2 ANQGSEA. CDR3 nucleotide sequence: TGCAGCGTTGAAGATATAGGGACAGGGGGCTCTGGAGAGACCCAGTACTTC. This sequence encodes CSVEDIGTGGSGETQYF.

This chain joins TRBV2 and TRBJ1-1, with 8 positions matching TRBD1. This CDR3 is built from 14 residues. The junction had 8 bases not matched to a gene; V was cut back by 5 bases and J by 6 bases. Germline V gene data show CDR1 as SNHLY and CDR2 as FYNNEI. CDR3 sequence reads: CASSWQGARAEAFF. The CDR3, as DNA: TGTGCCAGCAGTTGGCAGGGGGCGAGGGCTGAAGCTTTCTTT.

V is TRBV19 and J is TRBJ1-5; unclear D gene. Germline values: CDR1 LNHDA, CDR2 SQIVND (reference sequence). The germline V and J ends were trimmed by 2 bases and 4 bases, with 9 bases remaining between them. The CDR3 has 14 residues. CDR3 region: CASSISHLNQPQHF. In nucleotides, the CDR3 is TGTGCCAGTAGTATAAGCCACTTAAATCAGCCCCAGCATTTT.

This clone was recorded once. This chain joins TRBV9 and TRBJ2-7; D possibly corresponds to TRBD2 (6 bases). Germline CDR1 SGDLS, CDR2 YYNGEE. There are 14 residues in the CDR3. The V end lost 3 bases, the J end lost 1 base, and 11 bases lay between the germline ends. The CDR3 protein is CASSAPGLSYEQYF. The CDR3 DNA reads as TGTGCCAGCAGCGCCCCGGGACTGTCCTACGAGCAGTACTTC. The full variable domain, with the rest looked up from reference TRBV9 and TRBJ2-7, is DSGVTQTPKHLITATGQRVTLRCSPRSGDLSVYWYQQSLDQGLQFLIQYYNGEERAKGNILERFSAQQFPDLHSELNLSSLELGDSALYFCASSAPGLSYEQYFGPGTRLTVT.

J is TRBJ2-7 and V is TRBV7-9; 10 bases are a match to TRBD2. In germline, CDR1 is SEHNR, CDR2 FQNEAQ (reference sequence). V trimming: 5 bases; J trimming: 4 bases; junction bases outside the gene matches: 11. The CDR3 extends over 16 amino acids. The CDR3 nucleotides read TGTGCCAGCAGCGAAGGGGGACTAGCGACAACTTACGAGCAGTACTTC. This translates into CASSEGGLATTYEQYF.

The rearrangement uses TRBV6-1 and TRBJ2-7, with 11 nucleotides matching TRBD2. Looked up from germline, CDR1 is MNHNS and CDR2 is SASEGT. Trimming cost V 7 bases and J 1 base; bases outside gene matches: 6. The CDR3 is 15 residues long. As DNA, the CDR3 is TGTGCCAGCACCATTACTAGCGGGAGTTCCTACGAGCAGTACTTC. Its translation: CASTITSGSSYEQYF.

The chain uses TRBV6-4 and TRBJ1-5, with unresolved D. Trimming cost V 2 bases and J 4 bases, with 9 bases left between them. Germline loops: CDR1 MRHNA, CDR2 SNTAGT. The CDR3 covers 14 residues. CDR3 residues: CASSDVWTNQPQHF. In DNA, the CDR3 is TGTGCCAGCAGTGACGTGTGGACGAATCAGCCCCAGCATTTT.

The chain carries TRBV5-4 and TRBJ2-7; D call uncertain. Germline V CDR1 and CDR2: SGHNT, YYREEE (reference sequence). V lost 4 bases and J 1 base, leaving 15 bases between the germline ends. The CDR3 covers 15 residues. The CDR3 DNA sequence: TGTGCCAGCAGCCCTACTCTAACGCGATCCTACGAGCAGTACTTC. Translated: CASSPTLTRSYEQYF. Using reference TRBV5-4 and TRBJ2-7 for the parts outside the CDR3, the full variable domain is ETGVTQSPTHLIKTRGQQVTLRCSSQSGHNTVSWYQQALGQGPQFIFQYYREEENGRGNFPPRFSGLQFPNYSSELNVNALELDDSALYLCASSPTLTRSYEQYFGPGTRLTVT.

The V gene is TRBV5-1, the J gene TRBJ2-5, with 10 bases that match TRBD1. CDR1 is SGHRS, CDR2 YFSETQ, per germline. This CDR3 is built from 16 residues. V was clipped by 4 bases and J by 3 bases; unmatched bases: 9. The CDR3 here is CASSTTRQGAEETQYF. The CDR3 DNA is TGCGCCAGCAGCACCACGAGACAGGGGGCGGAAGAGACCCAGTACTTC.

The chain links TRBV6-1 to TRBJ1-1; 10 positions agree with TRBD1. This CDR3 spans 15 amino acids. Germline assignment: CDR1 MNHNS and CDR2 SASEGT. V dropped 7 bases and J dropped 8; count of bases not matched to a gene: 13. CDR3 coding DNA: TGTGCCAGCATCCTGCGGGGACAGGGGAGGGTCGAAGCTTTCTTT. Protein: CASILRGQGRVEAFF.

This chain uses TRBV28 with TRBJ1-1; no clear D. Germline CDR1 is MDHEN and CDR2 is SYDVKM. The CDR3 runs 12 residues. The V end lost 2 bases, the J end lost 6 bases, and 7 bases lay between the germline ends. CDR3 loop: CASSLGLPEAFF. The CDR3 DNA follows: TGTGCCAGCAGTTTAGGTCTCCCTGAAGCTTTCTTT.

This sequence joins TRBV2 and TRBJ1-6; D is undetermined. Germline assignment: CDR1 SNHLY and CDR2 FYNNEI. Trimming took 8 bases from V and 7 from J, leaving 12 bases between them. The CDR3 has 13 residues. CDR3 in amino acids: CASGSEDNSPLHF. The CDR3 DNA reads TGTGCCAGCGGCAGTGAAGACAATTCACCCCTCCACTTT.

The sample holds a few counts of this clone. A much bigger clone sits one base away, suggesting this may be a read error. This chain joins TRBV7-2 and TRBJ1-2; D is uncertain. V was cut by 1 base and J by 0 bases, with 6 bases left in between. The CDR3 is 14 amino acids. Germline V gene sequence: CDR1 SGHTA, CDR2 FQGNSA. The chain's CDR3 is CASSLGGANYGYTF. In DNA, the CDR3 is TGTGCCAGCAGCTTAGGGGGAGCTAACTATGGCTACACCTTC. The full variable domain, its missing parts supplied by reference TRBV7-2 and TRBJ1-2, is GAGVSQSPSNKVTEKGKDVELRCDPISGHTALYWYRQSLGQGLEFLIYFQGNSAPDKSGLPSDRFSAERTGGSVSTLTIQRTQQEDSAVYLCASSLGGANYGYTFGSGTRLTVV.

About this clone: The junction departs from germline at one end; a sequencing error may be responsible. The chain joins TRBV9 to TRBJ2-7; the D gene is possibly TRBD2 (6 bases). The CDR3 covers 14 residues. Germline CDR1 reads SGDLS; CDR2 reads YYNGEE. The CDR3 region is CASSETTSSHEQYF. CDR3 bases: TGTGCCAGCAGCGAGACTACTAGCTCCCACGAGCAGTACTTC.

V is TRBV13 and J is TRBJ2-5; D is possibly TRBD1 or TRBD2 (5 bases each). The J call is uncertain, as TRBJ2-7 better fits the DNA end. The CDR3 consists of 14 residues. Looked up from germline, CDR1 is PRHDT and CDR2 is FYEKMQ (reference sequence). The CDR3 coding sequence is TGTGCCAGCAGCCTGGGGGTCCCCTCCTACGAGCAGTACTTC. Protein product: CASSLGVPSYEQYF.

J is TRBJ2-1 and V is TRBV9, with unresolved D. The CDR3 is 14 amino acids. Trimming took 1 base from V and 7 from J, leaving 12 bases between them. Germline lookup yields CDR1 SGDLS and CDR2 YYNGEE. The CDR3 sequence: CASSVSGVGNEQFF. CDR3 coding DNA: TGTGCCAGCAGCGTATCAGGAGTGGGGAATGAGCAGTTCTTC.

The chain has TRBV19 and TRBJ2-7, with 9 positions matching TRBD1. Losses at the gene ends were 2 bases for V and 3 bases for J; bases not matched to a gene: 11. CDR3 size: 17 residues. In germline, CDR1 is LNHDA, CDR2 SQIVND (reference sequence). CDR3 in amino acids: CASSIQARQGDFYEQYF. DNA for the CDR3: TGTGCCAGTAGTATACAAGCAAGACAGGGGGACTTCTACGAGCAGTACTTC.

The genes are TRBV6-1 and TRBJ2-7, with 7 bases aligning to TRBD2. This CDR3 is built from 13 residues. Germline V lookup: CDR1 MNHNS, CDR2 SASEGT. V was clipped by 6 bases and J by 5 bases; unmatched bases: 7. The CDR3 DNA sequence: TGTGCCAGCAGGACAGCGGGGAGAAACGAGCAGTACTTC. Encoded protein: CASRTAGRNEQYF.

CDR3 sequence reads: CASSRLAGGYNEQFF. The CDR3 bases are TGTGCCAGCAGCAGGTTAGCGGGAGGGTACAATGAGCAGTTCTTC. The chain combines TRBV5-6 with TRBJ2-1; 11 bases align to TRBD2. CDR1 SGHDT and CDR2 YYEEEE come from the germline V gene. The CDR3 runs 15 residues. Losses at the gene ends were 4 bases for V and 4 bases for J; bases not matched to a gene: 4.